The 18 T cell receptor beta chains below all came from one sample that was sequenced in a study of CD8 T cells in ankylosing spondylitis. Study-wide findings and caveats: A motif of 7 to 9 highly homologous TCR beta variants was seen as apparently characteristic of ankylosing spondylitis blood.

Each CDR3 protein gets one entry after TCRdb re-called the 5' RACE reads with MiXCR. Of around 490,000 distinct CDR3 sequences detected, roughly 5% appear once; the ten largest clones hold under 4.5%. Antigen specificity for these receptors is unknown. The sample consisted of blood, either unsorted or a sorted T cell fraction (not recorded which). Receptor source: a male donor with ankylosing spondylitis.

This clonotype was detected only a few times. This chain joins TRBV9 and TRBJ1-6; D might be TRBD1 (5 bases). V dropped 4 bases and J dropped 9 bases, with 11 bases sitting between them. This CDR3 has 13 amino acids. Germline loops: CDR1 SGDLS, CDR2 YYNGEE. CDR3 residues: CASSPGTSSPLHF. The DNA for the CDR3 is TGTGCCAGCAGCCCCGGGACCTCTTCACCCCTCCACTTT.

This clonotype was counted between two and nine times. The V and J genes are TRBV4-3 and TRBJ2-7, with TRBD1 identical over 7 bases. Trimming removed 3 bases from V and 0 bases from J; junction bases left unmatched: 11. The CDR3 is 17 residues long. Germline CDR1 and CDR2: LGHNA and YSLEER. DNA of the CDR3: TGCGCCAGCAGCCAGTCACCCCGACAGGGAAGCTCCTACGAGCAGTACTTC. This sequence encodes CASSQSPRQGSSYEQYF.

This chain joins TRBV6-2 or TRBV6-3 and TRBJ2-1, with 7 bases identical to TRBD2. Trimming took 7 bases from V and 0 from J; bases not matched to a gene: 6. The length of the CDR3 is 15 residues. Germline V gene data show CDR1 as MNHEY and CDR2 as SVGEGT. The CDR3 reads CASTERGASYNEQFF. The CDR3 DNA is TGTGCCAGCACCGAGCGGGGAGCCTCCTACAATGAGCAGTTCTTC.

The chain couples TRBV11-3 to TRBJ2-3; D is tentatively TRBD1 or TRBD2 (6 bases each). The germline V and J ends were trimmed by 4 bases and 1 base, with 12 bases remaining between them. CDR1 is SGHNT, CDR2 YENEEA, per germline. The CDR3 runs 15 residues. CDR3 sequence (DNA): TGTGCCAGCAGCTCGAGGGGGACTGGCACAGATACGCAGTATTTT. This gives the protein CASSSRGTGTDTQYF.

This clonotype was seen at least ten times. The chain links TRBV5-6 to TRBJ2-3; no firm D call. Between the trimmed V and J ends, which lost 4 bases and 6 bases, there was a span of 12 bases. CDR3 length: 13 residues. Germline assignment: CDR1 SGHDT and CDR2 YYEEEE. The CDR3 spells CASSPVVGDTQYF. The CDR3 nucleotides read TGTGCCAGCAGCCCGGTAGTTGGGGATACGCAGTATTTT. The whole variable domain, filled in from reference TRBV5-6 and TRBJ2-3, reads DAGVTQSPTHLIKTRGQQVTLRCSPKSGHDTVSWYQQALGQGPQFIFQYYEEEERQRGNFPDRFSGHQFPNYSSELNVNALLLGDSALYLCASSPVVGDTQYFGPGTRLTVL.

This clonotype was seen at least ten times. This CDR3 reads CASSLLAVVRYNEQFF. Here the CDR3 DNA reads TGTGCCAGCAGCTTACTAGCGGTGGTCCGCTACAATGAGCAGTTCTTC. This chain links TRBV7-2 with TRBJ2-1; 7 nucleotides match TRBD2. Germline CDR1 SGHTA, CDR2 FQGNSA. The trim removed 2 bases at V and 3 bases at J, leaving 7 bases unmatched. This CDR3 is built from 16 residues.

In its sample, this clonotype was seen many times. The V call is TRBV20-1, the J call TRBJ2-7; 9 bases are a match to TRBD1. V shed 6 bases, J shed 3 bases, and the junction held 9 bases outside the gene matches. The CDR3 totals 14 residues. In germline, CDR1 is DFQATT, CDR2 SNEGSKA (reference sequence). The DNA for the CDR3 is TGCAGTGCCGAGGGACAGGGAGTTTACTACGAGCAGTACTTC. This encodes CSAEGQGVYYEQYF.

Many counts were recorded for this clonotype. The chain recombines TRBV7-2 with TRBJ1-1; D is unresolved. Trimming took off 1 base at V and 0 bases at J, with 6 bases between the two ends. The germline V gene encodes CDR1 SGHTA and CDR2 FQGNSA. The CDR3 has 14 residues. Here the CDR3 reads CASSLVYVNTEAFF. CDR3 DNA: TGTGCCAGCAGCTTAGTATACGTGAACACTGAAGCTTTCTTT.

This clonotype was recorded at least ten times. The chain recombines TRBV5-1 with TRBJ2-7, with D perhaps matching TRBD1 (6 bases). CDR3 length equals 14 residues. The V end lost 0 bases, the J end lost 3 bases, and 10 bases lay between the germline ends. CDR1 and CDR2 (germline): SGHRS, YFSETQ. The CDR3 region is CASSLVPGDYEQYF. The CDR3 DNA is TGCGCCAGCAGCTTGGTCCCAGGGGACTACGAGCAGTACTTC.

The table lists this clonotype with a few counts. This chain links TRBV7-8 with TRBJ2-5; D is perhaps TRBD1 or TRBD2 (5 bases each). The germline V and J ends were trimmed by 2 bases and 1 base, with 11 bases remaining between them. The germline CDR1 and CDR2 sequences are SGHVS and FQNEAQ. The CDR3 is made up of 15 amino acids. In DNA form, the CDR3 reads TGTGCCAGCAGCTTAACCGGGACCATCCAAGAGACCCAGTACTTC. Translated: CASSLTGTIQETQYF.

This clonotype was counted at least ten times. The chain recombines TRBV3-1 with TRBJ2-1; 7 bases line up with TRBD2. V shed 5 bases, J shed 12 bases, and the junction held 13 bases outside the gene matches. The CDR3 contains 14 residues. CDR1 is LGHDT and CDR2 is YNNKEL in the germline V gene (reference sequence). DNA of the CDR3: TGTGCCAGCAGCGCCCGGGACTACCAGGCGGGGCAGTTCTTC. Its translation: CASSARDYQAGQFF.

This clonotype was counted only a few times. The chain uses TRBV4-3 and TRBJ2-3; the match to TRBD1 covers 11 bases. The CDR3 sequence is 14 residues long. The junction had 2 bases not matched to a gene; V was cut back by 3 bases and J by 6 bases. Germline V gene data show CDR1 as LGHNA and CDR2 as YSLEER. The chain's CDR3 is CASSQDRGRDTQYF. The CDR3 DNA follows: TGCGCCAGCAGCCAGGACAGGGGGCGGGATACGCAGTATTTT.

This clonotype was counted at least ten times. CDR3 amino acids: CSANPLAGGTYEQYF. CDR3 coding DNA: TGCAGTGCTAATCCCTTGGCAGGGGGGACCTACGAGCAGTACTTC. The chain recombines TRBV20-1 with TRBJ2-7; weak D call: TRBD1 (7 bases). The CDR3 is 15 amino acids. Trimming shortened V by 4 bases and J by 2 bases, and 18 bases separated the two germline ends. Germline V gene data show CDR1 as DFQATT and CDR2 as SNEGSKA (reference sequence).

Many counts were recorded for this clonotype. The chain joins TRBV7-2 to TRBJ1-2; D uncertain. CDR1 and CDR2 (germline): SGHTA, FQGNSA. V was cut by 3 bases and J by 0 bases, with 14 bases left in between. This CDR3 is 16 amino acids long. The CDR3 region is CASSFSVGASNYGYTF. The CDR3 DNA follows: TGTGCCAGCAGCTTTTCGGTGGGAGCATCTAACTATGGCTACACCTTC.

This clonotype was seen at least ten times. The chain has TRBV18 and TRBJ2-1; D possibly matches TRBD1 or TRBD2 (5 bases each). This CDR3 comprises 16 residues. V shed 1 base and J shed 1 base, with 11 bases lying between them. Germline lookup yields CDR1 KGHSH and CDR2 LQKENI. The CDR3 coding sequence is TGTGCCAGCTCACCACGAGGGGCCCGTTCCTACAATGAGCAGTTCTTC. Protein product: CASSPRGARSYNEQFF.

This clonotype was seen repeatedly, ten times or more. CDR3 nucleotide sequence: TGTGCCACCTCGACTAGCGGGAGGGTAAGCTCCTACAATGAGCAGTTCTTC. It encodes CATSTSGRVSSYNEQFF. This chain joins TRBV6-1 and TRBJ2-1; 14 bases line up with TRBD2. With 10 bases clipped from V and 0 bases from J, the junction kept 8 bases outside the gene matches. CDR3 size: 17 residues. Germline CDR1 is MNHNS and CDR2 is SASEGT.

This clonotype was observed at least ten times. The genes are TRBV5-5 and TRBJ1-1, with D maybe TRBD1 (6 bases). The V end lost 4 bases, the J end lost 3 bases, and 13 bases lay between the germline ends. Germline CDR1 is SGHKS and CDR2 is YYEKEE (reference sequence). The length of the CDR3 is 14 residues. The CDR3 loop is CASSHSQGYTEAFF. In nucleotides, the CDR3 is TGTGCCAGCAGCCATTCACAGGGCTACACTGAAGCTTTCTTT.

This chain connects TRBV4-3 to TRBJ1-5, with D possibly matching TRBD1 (5 bases). The CDR3 spans 15 residues. Trimming pared 3 bases from V and 3 bases from J, leaving 12 bases between. The germline V gene has CDR1 LGHNA and CDR2 YSLEER. The CDR3 region is CASSQKPGPNQPQHF. The CDR3 DNA is TGCGCCAGCAGCCAGAAGCCGGGACCCAATCAGCCCCAGCATTTT.